The 4 T cell receptor beta chains below come from one sample, sequenced in a study of T cell responses to AZD1222 COVID-19 vaccine (dated by TCRdb to the early 2020s). Interpreted using the paper, the time point label stands for: baseline before first vaccination. The library was obtained by the immunoSEQ multiplex PCR assay. Here the immuneACCESS table is served through TCRdb, limited to in-frame sequences with V and J called. Missing clones are a known gap in these copies; in checked studies unresolved V genes cover under half, and the rest lacks a known reason. The sample includes about 76,000 clones, with around nine tenths observed a single time. The ten largest make up approximately 11% of the sample. The source material was peripheral blood, sampled on day 0 of AZD1222 vaccination. These receptor sequences come from an adult in good health.

This chain uses TRBV11-2 with TRBJ2-2, with no clear D. Germline V gene sequence: CDR1 SGHAT, CDR2 FQNNGV. V lost 3 bases and J lost 0, with 14 bases in between. The CDR3 totals 17 residues. CDR3 region: CASSFTDWIPNTGELFF. The DNA of the CDR3 is TGTGCCAGCAGCTTTACCGACTGGATACCGAACACCGGGGAGCTGTTTTTT.

The J gene is TRBJ2-1, the V gene TRBV10-1; a possible D gene is TRBD2 (6 bases). Germline loops: CDR1 WNHNN, CDR2 SYGVQD (reference sequence). The CDR3 is 15 amino acids. V was clipped by 6 bases and J by 8 bases, with 20 bases between them. The CDR3 bases are TGCGCCAGCAGCTCCCGGAGGGAGTCCGGTTATGAGCAGTTCTTC. Amino acid sequence: CASSSRRESGYEQFF.

The chain links TRBV5-1 to TRBJ1-2; 7 bases line up with TRBD1. Germline V CDR1 and CDR2: SGHRS, YFSETQ. The CDR3 is 14 residues long. Trimming took 3 bases from V and 8 from J; bases not matched to a gene: 10. CDR3 amino acids: CASSWTGTEGGYTF. The CDR3 DNA is TGCGCCAGCAGCTGGACCGGGACAGAGGGAGGCTACACCTTC.

The V and J genes are TRBV6-5 and TRBJ2-7; the match to TRBD2 covers 7 bases. This CDR3 has 15 amino acids. J was trimmed by 3 bases and V by 6 bases; bases with no gene match: 11. Germline CDR1 reads MNHEY; CDR2 reads SVGAGI. This CDR3 reads CASSTYLGLHYEQYF. CDR3 sequence (DNA): TGTGCCAGCAGCACGTATTTGGGACTACACTACGAGCAGTACTTC.